The clone carrying this T cell receptor beta chain has just one count. Study processing details: Estimation of nucleated cell counts relied on the amplification of reference gene primers. Only in-frame clones appear in the TCRdb table, and some are missing; sequencing was by immunoSEQ multiplex PCR. The V and J calls and clone size were taken over from that table, and D and trimming were inferred from the DNA. This table has approximately 190,000 clones, around 77% appearing once. The sample originates from a study of blood T cell repertoires in COVID-19. In the study overall: Some COVID-19 samples were acute and others convalescent; all came from the United States, Italy and Spain. The cDNA or gDNA used as material had been derived from T cells, B-cell-depleted T cells, or PBMCs.

The CDR3 totals 17 residues. Germline V gene data show CDR1 as SGHTA and CDR2 as FQGNSA. Trimming cost V 2 bases and J 1 base; bases outside gene matches: 4. The TCR originated in a man in his sixties with active or convalescent COVID-19. The rearrangement joins TRBV7-2 to TRBJ2-1, with 11 bases identical to TRBD2. The sequencing sample was made of peripheral blood. CDR3 sequence: CASSLRTSGSSYNEQFF. CDR3 nucleotides: TGTGCCAGCAGCTTACGAACTAGCGGGAGTTCCTACAATGAGCAGTTCTTC.